Below, 19 T cell receptor beta chains from the same sample are listed, as sequenced in a study of monozygotic twins with inflammatory bowel disease. TCRdb re-called the 5' RACE reads; every CDR3 protein appears as one record, without DNA. In all, the sample yields over 110,000 distinct CDR3 sequences. The material sequenced was blood. The receptors shown here come from a human donor with ulcerative colitis or Crohn's disease, or a healthy co-twin of an affected twin (not recorded which).

The V gene is TRBV9, the J gene TRBJ1-2; as DNA is missing, the TRBD1 call by TCRdb cannot be tested. The germline V gene encodes CDR1 SGDLS and CDR2 YYNGEE. The CDR3 extends over 15 amino acids. The CDR3 reads CASSSGGWETYGYTF.

This sequence joins TRBV5-1 and TRBJ1-3; TCRdb names TRBD1, which stays unverified in the absence of DNA. The V gene's germline CDR1 is SGHRS and CDR2 YFSETQ. The CDR3 runs to 15 residues. This chain's CDR3 is CASSLTGTYGNTIYF.

The gene calls are TRBV7-2 and TRBJ2-7; TCRdb outputs TRBD1, but without DNA this stays unchecked. This CDR3 comprises 17 residues. Germline V gene sequence: CDR1 SGHTA, CDR2 FQGNSA. The CDR3 loop reads CASSLSVRDRTSYEQYF.

The chain joins TRBV19 to TRBJ1-5. Germline V gene sequence: CDR1 LNHDA, CDR2 SQIVND (reference sequence). This CDR3 is 13 amino acids long. CDR3 protein: CASSIRTNQPQHF.

The chain employs TRBV7-2 and TRBJ2-3; lacking DNA, the TRBD1 call made by TCRdb goes unchecked. This CDR3 has 16 residues. The germline V gene encodes CDR1 SGHTA and CDR2 FQGNSA. The CDR3 here is CASIPLGRTVTDTQYF.

The J gene is TRBJ2-2, the V gene TRBV7-3; the D call from TCRdb, TRBD1, cannot be confirmed without DNA. Germline V gives CDR1 SGHTA, CDR2 FQGTGA. This CDR3 comprises 17 residues. The CDR3 here is CASSLDRGGLKTGELFF.

The rearrangement links TRBV6-1 to TRBJ1-5; TCRdb calls TRBD1, which cannot be checked without DNA. This CDR3 has 15 amino acids. From germline, CDR1 is MNHNS and CDR2 SASEGT. The chain's CDR3 is CASSTRTGWNQPQHF.

The V gene is TRBV7-9, the J gene TRBJ1-1; the D call of TRBD1 rests on TCRdb alone, since no DNA is present to check it. The CDR3 runs 13 residues. Germline V gene lookup returns CDR1 SEHNR and CDR2 FQNEAQ (reference sequence). The CDR3 is CASRPGHSTEAFF.

V is TRBV18 and J is TRBJ1-5; the TCRdb D gene call, TRBD1, has no DNA to confirm it. CDR1 is KGHSH and CDR2 is LQKENI in the germline V gene. The CDR3 spans 15 residues. The CDR3 region is CASSPGEGANQPQHF.

This chain joins TRBV7-2 and TRBJ2-1; TCRdb picks TRBD1, but there is no DNA to check that call. The germline gives CDR1 SGHTA, CDR2 FQGNSA. The CDR3 is 15 amino acids. The CDR3 is CASNQGGQAYNEQFF.

This chain joins TRBV6-5 and TRBJ1-4; the TCRdb call, TRBD1, lacks DNA for checking. This CDR3 contains 15 residues. The germline V gene encodes CDR1 MNHEY and CDR2 SVGAGI. CDR3 protein: CASSYSWFPGKELFF.

The genes are TRBV11-3 and TRBJ2-1; TCRdb indicates TRBD1, and absent DNA this call remains unverified. Germline assignment: CDR1 SGHNT and CDR2 YENEEA. CDR3 size: 16 residues. The chain's CDR3 is CASSLGGAGGGNEQFF.

The gene calls are TRBV18 and TRBJ2-7. The CDR3 contains 14 residues. CDR1 is KGHSH, CDR2 LQKENI, per germline. This CDR3 reads CASSPTTATYEQYF.

The J gene is TRBJ1-2, the V gene TRBV20-1; TCRdb returns TRBD1, unconfirmable since there is no DNA. CDR1 is DFQATT and CDR2 is SNEGSKA in the germline V gene (reference sequence). The CDR3 sequence is 15 residues long. CDR3 sequence: CSARDQKGRDYGYTF.

This chain uses TRBV5-1 with TRBJ2-7. The germline V gene has CDR1 SGHRS and CDR2 YFSETQ. The CDR3 contains 14 residues. This CDR3 reads CASSLTGTSYEQYF.

The genes are TRBV28 and TRBJ2-3; TCRdb's D gene call, TRBD2, goes unchecked for lack of DNA. Germline V gene lookup returns CDR1 MDHEN and CDR2 SYDVKM. CDR3 length equals 22 residues. This chain's CDR3 is CASSFWSGTSGGTSQSTDTQYF. Full variable domain (remainder filled in from reference TRBV28 and TRBJ2-3): DVKVTQSSRYLVKRTGEKVFLECVQDMDHENMFWYRQDPGLGLRLIYFSYDVKMKEKGDIPEGYSVSREKKERFSLILESASTNQTSMYLCASSFWSGTSGGTSQSTDTQYFGPGTRLTVL.

The chain uses TRBV4-1 and TRBJ2-2; the TCRdb D gene call, TRBD2, has no DNA to confirm it. CDR1 and CDR2 (germline): MGHRA, YSYEKL. CDR3 length: 18 amino acids. CDR3 protein: CASSQDSGLAGGTGELFF.

The chain joins TRBV7-9 to TRBJ2-3. The CDR3 totals 14 residues. Germline V CDR1 and CDR2: SEHNR, FQNEAQ (reference sequence). The CDR3 reads CASNHVLLTDTQYF.

The V gene is TRBV5-1, the J gene TRBJ1-6; no DNA is available, so the TRBD1 call from TCRdb remains unchecked. This CDR3 contains 18 residues. Germline CDR1 SGHRS, CDR2 YFSETQ. This CDR3 is CASSLGGTVQSYNSPLHF.